This T cell receptor beta chain was observed in a study of T cells after yellow fever vaccination. General observations from the study: Most primary-vaccination clones reappeared after the booster (about 95% CD4, about 88% CD8).

This CDR3 region has 15 residues. Trimming removed 5 bases from V and 9 bases from J; junction bases left unmatched: 6. As for this clonotype: The antigen is undetermined.

Production of TCR cDNA was by 5'RACE template switching, which also added a universal primer site and UMIs. TCRdb reprocessed the 5' RACE reads via MiXCR and lists one record per CDR3 protein. The sample carries fewer than 400,000 distinct CDR3 sequences, around 6.5% recorded once. The sample consisted of PBMCs, taken 5 days after the yellow fever booster vaccination. The source of this sequence is a man aged 25-45 years who received the YFV17D yellow fever vaccine. This chain joins TRBV12-3 or TRBV12-4 and TRBJ1-6; TRBD1 matches at 11 bases. In DNA form, the CDR3 reads TGTGCCAGCAGTGAGGGACAGGGGGATCGTTCACCCCTCCACTTT. Encoded protein: CASSEGQGDRSPLHF.